These T cell receptor beta chains were read from a single sample in a study of T cells in Graves' hyperthyroidism and ophthalmopathy. TCRdb recomputed calls from the multiplex PCR reads with MiXCR, one row per CDR3 protein. The table includes almost 250,000 distinct CDR3 sequences, over 20% detected once. Source material: blood. Receptor source: a middle-aged woman with Graves' ophthalmopathy. CDR3s include the opening cysteine and the closing phenylalanine or tryptophan. The D gene is left open where the match is weak. Rows give clone size only sometimes, using once, few, many, or a class for an expanded clone.

TRBV20-1	.	TRBJ1-5	once	TGCAGTGCTACCCGGGACACCTATAGCAATCAGCCCCAGCATTTT	CSATRDTYSNQPQHF
TRBV28	TRBD1	TRBJ1-2	.	TGTGCCAGCAGTTTGCAGGGACAGGTCTATGGCTACATCTTC	CASSLQGQVYGYIF
TRBV28	.	TRBJ1-5	once	TGTGCCAGCAAAAGTATGGGCAATCAGCCCCAGCATTTT	CASKSMGNQPQHF
TRBV7-8	TRBD2	TRBJ2-7	.	TGTGCCAGCAGCCACCTAGCGGGGGAGCAGTACTTC	CASSHLAGEQYF
TRBV2	.	TRBJ2-7	few	TGTGCCACCGGAGAGGACAGCTCCTACGAGCAGTACTTC	CATGEDSSYEQYF
TRBV6-1	.	TRBJ2-5	many	TGTGCCAGCACCCAGCGTGAGACCCAGTACTTC	CASTQRETQYF
TRBV29-1	TRBD1	TRBJ1-2	many	TGCAGCGCCGTGACAGGGGACGGCTATGGCTACACCTTC	CSAVTGDGYGYTF
TRBV6-2/TRBV6-3	.	TRBJ1-1	.	TGTGCCAGCTCCCAGGGGAGGACTGAAGCTTTCTTT	CASSQGRTEAFF
TRBV20-1	TRBD2	TRBJ2-7	many	TGCAGTGCTAGAGATGGTAGCGGGGCTCTTGGGTACGAGCAGTACTTC	CSARDGSGALGYEQYF
TRBV5-1	TRBD1	TRBJ2-7	many	TGCGCCAGCAGCCAAGGGACAGGGGGCGTTTACGAGCAGTACTTC	CASSQGTGGVYEQYF
TRBV30	TRBD1	TRBJ1-1	many	TGTGCCTGGAGCAGGGGGGGCAACACTGAAGCTTTCTTT	CAWSRGGNTEAFF
TRBV12-3/TRBV12-4	TRBD2	TRBJ2-5	.	TGTGCCAGCAGTGGAGGGACTAGCGGAGAAGAGCCCCAGTACTTC	CASSGGTSGEEPQYF
TRBV12-3/TRBV12-4	TRBD2	TRBJ2-5	few	TGTGCCAGCAGCTGGAGCGGGAGGCAAGAGACCCAGTACTTC	CASSWSGRQETQYF
TRBV19	TRBD1	TRBJ1-1	many	TGTGCCAGTAGTATTGAGACAGGGGTGAAAGCTTTCTTT	CASSIETGVKAFF
TRBV4-2	.	TRBJ1-2	many	TGTGCCAGCAGCCAACGACCCCGGGAGGGAAGCCATGGCTACACCTTC	CASSQRPREGSHGYTF
TRBV24-1	.	TRBJ1-3	many	TGTGCCACCAGTGATAGAACGGGACTGAACTCTGGAAACACCATATATTTT	CATSDRTGLNSGNTIYF
TRBV30	TRBD1	TRBJ2-7	.	TGTGCCTGGAGTGTTTCTGTTTTGCCCCCCGACAGGGGGCAGGAGCAGTACTTC	CAWSVSVLPPDRGQEQYF
TRBV12-3/TRBV12-4	.	TRBJ2-7	.	TGTGCCAGCAGCCTAACAGGAACCTACGAGCAGTCCTTC	CASSLTGTYEQSF
TRBV28	.	TRBJ1-1	many	TGTGCCAGCAGCCCTGACAGGTACACTGAAGCTTTCTTT	CASSPDRYTEAFF
TRBV24-1	.	TRBJ2-2	many	TGTGCCACCAGTGCGGGGGGCCGGTTTGGCGGGGAGCTGTTTTTT	CATSAGGRFGGELFF
TRBV20-1	.	TRBJ1-5	many	TGCAGTGCTAGTAATAGCAATCAGCCCCAGCATTTT	CSASNSNQPQHF
TRBV28	.	TRBJ1-5	.	TGTGCCAGCAGTCTCGGACGCGGGCATCAGCCCCAGCATTTT	CASSLGRGHQPQHF
TRBV7-3	TRBD1	TRBJ2-3	many	TGTGCCAGCAGCTCGACAGGGACAGGGGCGCTCACAGATACGCAGTATTTT	CASSSTGTGALTDTQYF
TRBV20-1	.	TRBJ2-7	.	TGCAGTGCTAGAGATGGCAGGCACTCCTACGAGCAGTACTTC	CSARDGRHSYEQYF
TRBV20-1	TRBD1	TRBJ1-2	.	TGCAGTGCTAGAGCTCCGGGACAGGTGAACTATGGCTACACCTTC	CSARAPGQVNYGYTF
TRBV12-3/TRBV12-4	.	TRBJ1-1	.	TGTGCCAGCAGCCCCGTTGGGTCAGAAAAAGCTTTCTTT	CASSPVGSEKAFF
TRBV11-2	TRBD1	TRBJ2-7	many	TGTGCCAGCAGCTCATCCAGGGGGCGCGGAAGCGAGCAGTACTTC	CASSSSRGRGSEQYF
TRBV3-1	.	TRBJ1-1	many	TGTGCCAGCAGCCAAGTACTCAGGAAAGGGACTGAAGCTTTCTTT	CASSQVLRKGTEAFF
TRBV12-3/TRBV12-4	TRBD1	TRBJ1-2	many	TGTGCCAGCAATGGGGCCCTGGACAGGGCCAATGGCTACACCTTC	CASNGALDRANGYTF
TRBV7-2	TRBD1	TRBJ2-5	.	TGTGCCAGCAGCTTAGACCAGGGGGCTGGGGAGACCCAGTACTTC	CASSLDQGAGETQYF
TRBV20-1	TRBD2	TRBJ2-7	many	TGCAGTGCTAGGTCCGGCACTAGCGGGATCTACGAGCAGTACTTC	CSARSGTSGIYEQYF
TRBV3-1	TRBD2	TRBJ2-7	many	TGTGCCAGCTCGGCTAGCGGGATAAACGAGCAGTACTTC	CASSASGINEQYF
TRBV28	.	TRBJ2-2	many	TGTGCCAGCAGTTCCAGATCGTTGGGGACCGGGGAGCTGTTTTTT	CASSSRSLGTGELFF
TRBV28	TRBD2	TRBJ2-7	many	TGTGCCGCGAAAAGCGGGAGGTCTTACGAGCAGTACTTC	CAAKSGRSYEQYF
TRBV7-6	.	TRBJ2-5	many	TGTGCCAGCAGCTTAGCGTACGGCCAAGAGACCCAGTACTTC	CASSLAYGQETQYF
TRBV6-5	TRBD1	TRBJ2-2	many	TGTGCCAGCAATAACAGGGGGCGAAACACCGGGGAGCTGTTTTTT	CASNNRGRNTGELFF
TRBV9	TRBD1	TRBJ2-3	many	TGTGCCAGCAGCGTAGAGGGACAGGGATTTCAGTATTTT	CASSVEGQGFQYF
TRBV2	.	TRBJ2-7	.	TGTGCCAGCAGTCCTGAGGGCCAACTACGGGAGCAGTACTTC	CASSPEGQLREQYF
TRBV15	.	TRBJ1-2	many	TGTGCCACCAGCAGAGATCCTAATCCCTTGGGCTACACCTTC	CATSRDPNPLGYTF
TRBV6-2/TRBV6-3	.	TRBJ2-7	many	TGTGCCAGCAGTTCGGTGGGTATCGCCTACGAGCAGTACTTC	CASSSVGIAYEQYF
TRBV14	TRBD2	TRBJ2-7	.	TGTGCCAGCAGCCCAGGAGAGGGACTAGCGGGCACAGCCGCCTACGAGCAGTACTTC	CASSPGEGLAGTAAYEQYF
TRBV20-1	.	TRBJ2-6	many	TGCAGTGCCCCAAGGGGTCAGGGGCCTGGGGCCAACGTCCTGACTTTC	CSAPRGQGPGANVLTF
TRBV24-1	TRBD1	TRBJ1-5	many	TGTGCCACCAGTCCCGGGACAGGGGGCCCACAAAATCGGCCCCAGCATTTT	CATSPGTGGPQNRPQHF
TRBV28	TRBD2	TRBJ2-5	many	TGTGCCAGCAGCCGACTAGCGGGGGACACTCGGTACCAAGAGACCCAGTACTTC	CASSRLAGDTRYQETQYF
TRBV20-1	.	TRBJ1-2	many	TGCAGTGCGGTCAACTCAGGGTCTTATGGCTACACCTTC	CSAVNSGSYGYTF
TRBV12-3/TRBV12-4	TRBD1	TRBJ2-2	.	TGTGCCAGCAGTATAGACTTAAACGACAGGGGGCGTCCCGGGGAGCTGTTTTTT	CASSIDLNDRGRPGELFF
TRBV19	.	TRBJ1-6	few	TGTGCCAGTAGTATCAGACCGGGCGATTCACCCCTCCACTTT	CASSIRPGDSPLHF
TRBV27	.	TRBJ2-7	many	TGTGCCAGCAGTTCCGTGGGGGAGCAGTACTTC	CASSSVGEQYF
TRBV6-2/TRBV6-3	.	TRBJ2-5	.	TGTGCCAGCGAAGGGGTTGTAGAGACCCAGTACTTC	CASEGVVETQYF
TRBV20-1	TRBD2	TRBJ2-7	many	TGCAGTGCTAGAGCTTCGGGTAGGCGGGAGGGGGGCGGCTCCTACGAGCAGTACTTC	CSARASGRREGGGSYEQYF
TRBV10-3	TRBD2	TRBJ2-7	many	TGTGCCATCAGTGAGTCGCGGACTAGTGGCGCGTACTTC	CAISESRTSGAYF
TRBV4-1	.	TRBJ1-1	many	TGCGCCAGCAGCCCCGGGGTTATGGGGGCAACTGAAGCTTTCTTT	CASSPGVMGATEAFF
TRBV12-3/TRBV12-4	.	TRBJ1-1	few	TGTGCCAGCAGTCCCAAACAGATCGCATCTGAAGCTTTCTTT	CASSPKQIASEAFF
TRBV18	.	TRBJ2-7	.	TGTGCCGGCTCACCTCAAGGGGCAGGGGTCAGCTACGAGCAGTACTTC	CAGSPQGAGVSYEQYF